The 3 T cell receptor beta chains below come from one sample, sequenced in a study of T cells expressing NK-cell markers. TCRdb re-analyzed the 5' RACE reads; it lists each CDR3 protein once, without DNA. This table lists fewer than 400,000 distinct CDR3 sequences. The material sequenced was blood T cells: a sorted CD56 or NKG2C T cell subset, CD4+ or CD8+ T cells, or bulk PBMC T cells (not recorded which). These receptors were collected from a woman aged 45-65 years in good health.

This chain connects TRBV29-1 to TRBJ1-2; TCRdb names TRBD1, which stays unverified in the absence of DNA. The CDR3 has 12 residues. Germline V lookup: CDR1 SQVTM, CDR2 ANQGSEA. The CDR3 protein is CSAGQAFDGYTF. Looking up the rest from reference TRBV29-1 and TRBJ1-2 gives the full variable domain: SAVISQKPSRDICQRGTSLTIQCQVDSQVTMMFWYRQQPGQSLTLIATANQGSEATYESGFVIDKFPISRPNLTFSTLTVSNMSPEDSSIYLCSAGQAFDGYTFGSGTRLTVV.

The V gene is TRBV14, the J gene TRBJ2-1; TCRdb reports TRBD1, a call that lacks DNA to check it against. CDR1 is SGHDN and CDR2 is FVKESK in the germline V gene. The CDR3 totals 14 residues. CDR3 sequence: CASSGTVSYNEQFF.

This chain uses TRBV29-1 with TRBJ2-7; TCRdb lists TRBD1, though no DNA is available to test this call. The CDR3 is made up of 13 amino acids. CDR1 and CDR2 (germline): SQVTM, ANQGSEA. CDR3 in amino acids: CSVTTGGIDEQYF.